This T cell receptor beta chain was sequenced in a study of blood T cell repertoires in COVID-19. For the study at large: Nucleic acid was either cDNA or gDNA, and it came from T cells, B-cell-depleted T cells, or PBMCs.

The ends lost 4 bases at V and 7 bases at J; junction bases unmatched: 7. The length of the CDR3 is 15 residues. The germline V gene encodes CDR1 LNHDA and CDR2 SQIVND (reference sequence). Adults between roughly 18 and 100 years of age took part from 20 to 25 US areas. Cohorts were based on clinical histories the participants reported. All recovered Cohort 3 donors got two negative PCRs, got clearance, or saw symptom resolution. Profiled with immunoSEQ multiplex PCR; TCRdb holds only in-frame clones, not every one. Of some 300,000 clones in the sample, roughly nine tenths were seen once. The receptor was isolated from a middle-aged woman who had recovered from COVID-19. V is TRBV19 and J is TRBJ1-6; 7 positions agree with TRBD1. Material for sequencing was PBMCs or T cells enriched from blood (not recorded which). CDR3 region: CASSTGDRINSPLHF. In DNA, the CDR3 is TGTGCCAGTAGTACGGGGGACAGAATCAATTCACCCCTCCACTTT.